This T cell receptor beta chain appears in the sequencing data of a study of OX40 agonist ivuxolimab in advanced cancers. CDR3 length: 15 amino acids. Germline trimming cut 0 bases from V and 6 bases from J; bases unmatched to any gene: 2. Germline CDR1 reads LGHNA; CDR2 reads YSLEER. Assay used: immunoSEQ multiplex PCR; TCRdb lists only in-frame clones, some missing. The sample holds almost 80,000 clones, roughly four fifths seen once. The genes are TRBV4-3 and TRBJ1-5; 10 bases map to TRBD1. The receptor's source is an adult with an advanced solid tumor such as melanoma, head and neck, liver or kidney cancer. Material: CD4+ or CD8+ T cells sorted from blood, obtained in a trial of the OX40 agonist ivuxolimab. Here the CDR3 reads CASSQETGGSQPQHF. CDR3 sequence (DNA): TGCGCCAGCAGCCAAGAGACAGGGGGCAGTCAGCCCCAGCATTTT.